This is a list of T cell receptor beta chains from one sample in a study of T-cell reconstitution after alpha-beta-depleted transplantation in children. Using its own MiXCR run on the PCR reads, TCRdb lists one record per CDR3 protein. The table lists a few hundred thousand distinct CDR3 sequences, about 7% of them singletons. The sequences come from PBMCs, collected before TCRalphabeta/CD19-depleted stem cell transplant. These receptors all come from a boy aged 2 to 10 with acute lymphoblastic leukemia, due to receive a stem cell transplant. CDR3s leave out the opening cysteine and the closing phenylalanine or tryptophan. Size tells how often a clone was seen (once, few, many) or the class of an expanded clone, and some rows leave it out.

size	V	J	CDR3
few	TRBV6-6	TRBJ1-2	ASSYGGRDGYT
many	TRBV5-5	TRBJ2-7	ASTPFSSSYEQY
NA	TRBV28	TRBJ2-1	ASSPTQGLHYNEQF
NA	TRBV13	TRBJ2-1	ASSPTSGRRNEQF
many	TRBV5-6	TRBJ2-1	GRAESYNEQF
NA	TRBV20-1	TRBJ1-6	SAGLMSSYNSPLH
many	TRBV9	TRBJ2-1	ASSVDLAGDYEQF
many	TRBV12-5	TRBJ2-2	ASGNPSTGELF
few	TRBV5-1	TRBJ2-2	ASSTRTTPNTGELF
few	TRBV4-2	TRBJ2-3	ASRAGGLADTQY
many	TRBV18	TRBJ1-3	ASSAGRSGNTIY
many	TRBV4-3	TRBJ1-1	ASSQEPLGKAF
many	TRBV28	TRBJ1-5	ASRFTGGRNQPQH
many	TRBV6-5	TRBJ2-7	ASSYGNSPTNEQY
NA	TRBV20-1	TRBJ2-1	SARVPYSGEQF
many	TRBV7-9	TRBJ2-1	ASSLSQGAGEQF
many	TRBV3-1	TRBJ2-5	ASSRTPSLAGQETQY
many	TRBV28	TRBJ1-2	ASSLGGEGYT
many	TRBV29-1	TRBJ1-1	SVAEPRTAQEAF
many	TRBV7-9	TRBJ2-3	ASSPLTSESTDTQY
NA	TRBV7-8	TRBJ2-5	ASSSRGAGGPFETQY